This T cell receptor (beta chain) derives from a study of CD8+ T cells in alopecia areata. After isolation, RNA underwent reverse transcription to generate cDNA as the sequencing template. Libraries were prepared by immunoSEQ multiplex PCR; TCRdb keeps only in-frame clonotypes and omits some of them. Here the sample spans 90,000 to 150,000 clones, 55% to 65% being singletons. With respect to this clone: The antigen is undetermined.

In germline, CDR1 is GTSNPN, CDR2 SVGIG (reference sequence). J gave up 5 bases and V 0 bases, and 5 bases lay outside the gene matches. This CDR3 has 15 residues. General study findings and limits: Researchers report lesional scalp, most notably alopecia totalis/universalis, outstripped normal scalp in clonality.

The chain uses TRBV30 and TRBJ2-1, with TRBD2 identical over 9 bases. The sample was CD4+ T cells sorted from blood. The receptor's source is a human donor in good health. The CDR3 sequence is CAWSVLAGPNNEQFF. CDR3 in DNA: TGTGCCTGGAGTGTCCTAGCGGGACCTAACAATGAGCAGTTCTTC.